Following are 20 T cell receptor beta chains from one sample sequenced in a study of blood T cell repertoires in COVID-19. Clones were read by immunoSEQ multiplex PCR, and TCRdb kept only the in-frame ones, dropping some. The sample lists roughly 100,000 clones, approximately 88% occurring once. Sequencing was performed on peripheral blood. The receptors come from a man between 60 and 75 years old with acute or convalescent COVID-19.

This clone was picked up a small number of times. This rearrangement joins TRBV7-8 to TRBJ2-1; D not certain. This CDR3 is 11 amino acids long. Trimming removed 5 bases at V and 7 bases at J, with 6 bases between. Looked up from germline, CDR1 is SGHVS and CDR2 is FQNEAQ. CDR3 region: CASSLENEQFF. The DNA of the CDR3 is TGTGCCAGCAGCCTGGAGAATGAGCAGTTCTTC. The variable domain in full, with the rest retrieved from reference TRBV7-8 and TRBJ2-1, is GAGVSQSPRYKVAKRGQDVALRCDPISGHVSLFWYQQALGQGPEFLTYFQNEAQLDKSGLPSDRFFAERPEGSVSTLKIQRTQQEDSAVYLCASSLENEQFFGPGTRLTVL.

This chain connects TRBV6-5 to TRBJ2-1; 9 nucleotides line up with TRBD2. Germline V CDR1 and CDR2: MNHEY, SVGAGI. The CDR3 runs 13 residues. Trimming took 8 bases from V and 9 from J; bases not matched to a gene: 8. CDR3 sequence: CASRLAGVGEQFF. Written as DNA, the CDR3 is TGTGCCAGCCGTTTAGCGGGAGTGGGTGAGCAGTTCTTC.

The rearrangement links TRBV4-1 to TRBJ1-1; 7 nucleotides line up with TRBD1. This CDR3 comprises 17 residues. With V trimmed by 1 base and J by 5 bases, 13 bases remained unmatched. CDR1 is MGHRA, CDR2 YSYEKL, per germline. The CDR3 sequence is CASSQGLMLTGRTEAFF. The CDR3, as DNA: TGCGCCAGCAGCCAAGGTCTTATGCTGACAGGGAGAACTGAAGCTTTCTTT.

The chain combines TRBV27 with TRBJ2-7; D gene uncertain. Germline CDR1 reads MNHEY; CDR2 reads SMNVEV (reference sequence). Trimming pared 5 bases from V and 4 bases from J, leaving 15 bases between. The CDR3 is made up of 14 amino acids. CDR3 in DNA: TGTGCCAGCAGTCCGCTCGGCGGAGTATACGAGCAGTACGTC. This encodes CASSPLGGVYEQYV.

This clone was picked up many times. V is TRBV2 and J is TRBJ1-6; 8 bases are a match to TRBD1. This CDR3 has 14 residues. Trimming cost V 4 bases and J 10 bases; bases outside gene matches: 6. The germline V gene has CDR1 SNHLY and CDR2 FYNNEI. Here the CDR3 DNA reads TGTGCCAGCAGTGTGGAGACAGGGGACTCACCCCTCCACTTT. Translated, it gives CASSVETGDSPLHF.

This chain links TRBV2 with TRBJ1-1, with 12 bases that match TRBD1. Germline-derived CDR1 and CDR2 are SNHLY and FYNNEI. Unmatched junction bases numbered 14, after V lost 6 bases and J lost 6 bases. This CDR3 has 17 amino acids. The CDR3 region has the DNA TGTGCCAGCAGACTAACTCCGGGACAGGGGGCTGGAGCTGAAGCTTTCTTT. Translated, it gives CASRLTPGQGAGAEAFF.

This clone was seen only a few times. CDR3 bases: TGTGCCAGCAGCCTTATGGCTTACACCGGGGAGCTGTTTTTT. Protein product: CASSLMAYTGELFF. The chain uses TRBV6-5 and TRBJ2-2; D gene ambiguous. The CDR3 sequence is 14 residues long. V was clipped by 6 bases and J by 3 bases, with 11 bases between them. The germline V gene has CDR1 MNHEY and CDR2 SVGAGI.

J is TRBJ1-1 and V is TRBV5-1; no clear D. The V end lost 0 bases, the J end lost 4 bases, and 16 bases lay between the germline ends. The CDR3 has 16 residues. Germline lookup yields CDR1 SGHRS and CDR2 YFSETQ. In DNA form, the CDR3 reads TGCGCCAGCAGCTTGGTGGCAGGTGGGCGAAGCACTGAAGCTTTCTTT. Protein: CASSLVAGGRSTEAFF.

This chain uses TRBV5-1 with TRBJ2-3; 13 bases fit TRBD2. Germline V gene lookup returns CDR1 SGHRS and CDR2 YFSETQ. The CDR3 loop spans 19 amino acids. With V trimmed by 4 bases and J by 0 bases, 11 bases remained unmatched. The CDR3 nucleotides read TGCGCCAGCAGCCACTCGGGACTAGCGGGAATCGTTAGCACAGATACGCAGTATTTT. It codes for CASSHSGLAGIVSTDTQYF.

The chain joins TRBV19 to TRBJ2-3, with 9 bases aligning to TRBD1. Losses at the gene ends were 3 bases for V and 6 bases for J; bases not matched to a gene: 7. From germline, CDR1 is LNHDA and CDR2 SQIVND (reference sequence). The CDR3 runs 15 residues. CDR3 nucleotide sequence: TGTGCCAGTAGTATGTCGGGACAGGGTATTGATACGCAGTATTTT. This gives the protein CASSMSGQGIDTQYF.

The chain is built from TRBV4-3 and TRBJ1-2; TRBD1 agrees at 7 bases. The CDR3 length is 15 residues. V trimming: 1 base; J trimming: 8 bases; junction bases outside the gene matches: 10. CDR1 is LGHNA and CDR2 is YSLEER in the germline V gene. CDR3 bases: TGCGCCAGCAGCCAAGCGGCAGGGGGTTTGCAAGGCTACACCTTC. It yields the protein CASSQAAGGLQGYTF.

This clone has more than one count but fewer than ten. The V call is TRBV2, the J call TRBJ2-2; D not resolved. The V gene's germline CDR1 is SNHLY and CDR2 FYNNEI. V dropped 4 bases and J dropped 0 bases, with 6 bases sitting between them. The CDR3 is made up of 14 amino acids. CDR3: CASSGAANTGELFF. In DNA, the CDR3 is TGTGCCAGCAGTGGGGCCGCGAACACCGGGGAGCTGTTTTTT.

The V call is TRBV29-1, the J call TRBJ2-7; D remains ambiguous. CDR3 size: 12 residues. Trimming took off 4 bases at V and 2 bases at J, with 9 bases between the two ends. In germline, CDR1 is SQVTM, CDR2 ANQGSEA. The CDR3, as DNA: TGCAGCGTTGTTGTGTCCACCTACGAGCAGTACTTC. The encoded protein is CSVVVSTYEQYF.

V and J are TRBV6-5 and TRBJ2-5; D is unresolved. CDR3 length equals 13 residues. The ends were cut back, 2 bases at V and 3 bases at J, with 7 bases in the middle. Germline V gene sequence: CDR1 MNHEY, CDR2 SVGAGI. Written as DNA, the CDR3 is TGTGCCAGCAGTTACGACACAGAAGAGACCCAGTACTTC. This encodes CASSYDTEETQYF.

The chain carries TRBV19 and TRBJ2-1; D possibly corresponds to TRBD1 (5 bases). Trimming left V 2 bases short and J 9 bases short, with 17 bases between. The CDR3 sequence is 15 residues long. Germline V gene sequence: CDR1 LNHDA, CDR2 SQIVND (reference sequence). CDR3 loop: CASSIIQGRLGEQFF. CDR3 in DNA: TGTGCCAGTAGTATAATTCAGGGCCGGTTGGGTGAGCAGTTCTTC.

This clone occurred once. The chain has TRBV19 and TRBJ1-4, with D tentatively TRBD1 (5 bases). Germline V lookup: CDR1 LNHDA, CDR2 SQIVND (reference sequence). This CDR3 region has 14 residues. V was cut by 11 bases and J by 4 bases, with 17 bases left in between. In DNA, the CDR3 is TGTGCCGTAGCAAAGACAAGGGGTAATGAAAAACTGTTTTTT. Protein product: CAVAKTRGNEKLFF.

As DNA, the CDR3 is TGTGCCAGCAGCTTGCCCGGGACAGGGATCAATCAGCCCCAGCATTTT. Its protein product is CASSLPGTGINQPQHF. The genes are TRBV28 and TRBJ1-5; 9 bases are a match to TRBD1. Trimming at V came to 6 bases and at J to 3 bases, leaving 9 bases not matched to a gene. This CDR3 is built from 16 residues. Germline V gene lookup returns CDR1 MDHEN and CDR2 SYDVKM.

V gene TRBV28 combines with J gene TRBJ1-1; 11 positions agree with TRBD1. V was clipped by 5 bases and J by 1 base; unmatched bases: 6. Looked up from germline, CDR1 is MDHEN and CDR2 is SYDVKM. This CDR3 comprises 16 residues. CDR3 region: CASSPRTGGRNTEAFF. The CDR3 coding sequence is TGTGCCAGCAGTCCCAGGACAGGGGGCAGGAACACTGAAGCTTTCTTT.

This clone was seen more than once but under ten times. The chain uses TRBV3-1 (or the pseudogene TRBV3-2) and TRBJ1-5; TRBD1 matches at 8 bases. With V trimmed by 3 bases and J by 7 bases, 2 bases remained unmatched. Germline V lookup: CDR1 LGHDT, CDR2 YNNKEL (reference sequence). The CDR3 extends over 13 amino acids. The CDR3 is CASSQDREQPQHF. In DNA, the CDR3 is TGTGCCAGCAGCCAGGACAGGGAGCAGCCCCAGCATTTT.

The V and J genes are TRBV5-1 and TRBJ1-6, with D hard to call. The CDR3 has 15 residues. The V end lost 3 bases, the J end lost 5 bases, and 12 bases lay between the germline ends. Germline CDR1 and CDR2: SGHRS and YFSETQ. The CDR3 DNA reads TGCGCCAGCAGCTCGGCGGGTAGGGATAATTCACCCCTCCACTTT. Residues: CASSSAGRDNSPLHF.